These T cell receptor beta chains were read from a single sample in a study of shared clonotypes between healthy human individuals. Sequencing was performed with immunoSEQ multiplex PCR; in TCRdb, only in-frame clones are kept and a portion is missing. The table lists around 1,000,000 clones, about 80% of them singletons. Sequencing input: memory CD4+ T cells from PBMCs. The receptors come from a man between 18 and 29 years old in good health. Some clones in this sample may be carry-over from other donors' samples. Each CDR3 is given with its conserved first and last residue. The order of the fields is J gene, clone size, V gene, D gene, CDR3 DNA, CDR3 protein. The D gene is left open where the match is weak. Only part of the rows carry a size: once, few, many, or a class if the clone is expanded.

>TRBJ2-2|.|TRBV6-1|TRBD2
TGTGCCAGCAGTGTAACCGGGACTAGCGGCACGCGCGCCGGGGAGCTGTTTTTT
CASSVTGTSGTRAGELFF
>TRBJ1-5|.|TRBV28|.
TGTGCCAGCATCCTAGGCAGGGGCCCAGGGCAGCCCCAGCATTTT
CASILGRGPGQPQHF
>TRBJ1-4|.|TRBV18|TRBD1
TGTGCCAGCTCAGCGGACAGGGGACGGACTAATGAAAAACTGTTTTTT
CASSADRGRTNEKLFF
>TRBJ2-1|.|TRBV7-2|TRBD2
TGTGCCAGCAGCTTAGCGGGAGGGCCCGATGAGCAGTTCTTC
CASSLAGGPDEQFF
>TRBJ2-1|.|TRBV7-3|.
TGTGCCAGCAGCTCAATCCCGGGTCCCCAAGAGGAGCAGTTCTTC
CASSSIPGPQEEQFF
>TRBJ2-3|.|TRBV18|.
TGTGCCAGCTCACCAATGGATACGCAGTATTTT
CASSPMDTQYF
>TRBJ2-7|.|TRBV5-4|.
TGTGCCAGCAGCTCGTCTAGCGCCCACGAGCAGTACTTC
CASSSSSAHEQYF
>TRBJ2-1|.|TRBV5-4|.
TGTGCCAGCAGCTTAGTTGGTTTCAATGAGCAGTTCTTC
CASSLVGFNEQFF
>TRBJ2-5|.|TRBV9|.
TGTGCCAGCAGCCCCCAGACTAGTCTGGAGACCCAGTACTTC
CASSPQTSLETQYF
>TRBJ1-2|.|TRBV28|TRBD1
TGTGCCAGCAGGACAGGGGGGGCGGACTATGGCTACACCTTC
CASRTGGADYGYTF
>TRBJ2-2|.|TRBV9|.
TGTGCCAGCAGCCCTACAAACACCGGGGAGCTGTTTTTT
CASSPTNTGELFF
>TRBJ2-3|.|TRBV4-3|.
TGCGCCAGCAGCCAAGGGGTACCTCCGGATACGCAGTATTTT
CASSQGVPPDTQYF
>TRBJ1-5|once|TRBV5-1|TRBD1
TGCGCCAGCAGCTTGGCGGGACAGACTCATCAGCCCCAGCATTTT
CASSLAGQTHQPQHF
>TRBJ1-1|.|TRBV29-1|TRBD1
TGCAGCGTTGAAGACACCGGGACAGGGATCACTGAAGCTTTCTTT
CSVEDTGTGITEAFF
>TRBJ2-5|.|TRBV6-1|TRBD2
TGTGCCAGCAGTGAAGCGCGAACTAGCGGGAGAGGTGGCCAGTACTTC
CASSEARTSGRGGQYF
>TRBJ1-1|.|TRBV5-4|.
TGTGCCAGCAGCCAGGAAATCCCCCGTAGGGGCACTGAAGCTTTCTTT
CASSQEIPRRGTEAFF
>TRBJ2-2|.|TRBV19|TRBD2
TGTGCCAGTAGTCATCCGGGACTAGCATTCACCGGGGAGCTGTTTTTT
CASSHPGLAFTGELFF
>TRBJ1-5|.|TRBV7-9|.
TGTGCCAGCAGCTCCCGGGCCAGCGGAAATCAGCCCCAGCATTTT
CASSSRASGNQPQHF
>TRBJ2-2|once|TRBV7-3|.
TGTGCCAGCAGCCCAACCCCGACCGGGGAGCTGTTTTTT
CASSPTPTGELFF
>TRBJ1-2|.|TRBV2|.
TGTGCCAGCAGCGAGGGGATTGGCTACACCTTC
CASSEGIGYTF
>TRBJ2-2|.|TRBV4-3|.
TGCGCCAGCAGCCAAGAGGGGCCAGGGTGGGCCACCGGGGAGCTGTTTTTT
CASSQEGPGWATGELFF
>TRBJ2-7|.|TRBV28|TRBD2
TGTGCCAGCAGTCCTCTAGCGGGAGCTAAGGGGTCCTACGAGCAGTACTTC
CASSPLAGAKGSYEQYF
>TRBJ1-2|once|TRBV9|.
TGTGCCAGCAGCGTAGCTCTACCGCAGGTGTCGTATGGCTACACCTTC
CASSVALPQVSYGYTF
>TRBJ2-2|.|TRBV6-1|.
TGTGCCAGCAGTGCACAGACAGGAGAGAACACCGGGGAGCTGTTTTTT
CASSAQTGENTGELFF
>TRBJ2-3|.|TRBV4-2|.
TGTGCCAGCAGCCAAGTAGATACGCAGTATTTT
CASSQVDTQYF
>TRBJ2-3|.|TRBV19|.
TGTGCCAGTAGTATGGGTTCGGATACGCAGTATTTT
CASSMGSDTQYF
>TRBJ2-5|.|TRBV18|.
TGTGCCAGCTCACCACTTTCATCCGGAGAGACCCAGTACTTC
CASSPLSSGETQYF
>TRBJ1-2|.|TRBV28|TRBD1
TGTGCCAGCAGTCTAGGCAGGGGGTTCGGCTATGGCTACACCTTC
CASSLGRGFGYGYTF
>TRBJ2-5|.|TRBV30|.
TGTGCCTGGAGTGTAACGATGGAAGAGACCCAGTACTTC
CAWSVTMEETQYF
>TRBJ2-7|.|TRBV2|.
TGTGCCAGCACCGGCGGTCTCCTCTACGAGCAGTACTTC
CASTGGLLYEQYF
>TRBJ2-1|.|TRBV7-2|TRBD2
TGTGCCAGCAGCTTAGTTCTGGCGGGAGGGGCGTTCTTC
CASSLVLAGGAFF
>TRBJ2-5|.|TRBV28|.
TGTGCCAGCAGGCTCCGGGGAGAGACCCAGTACTTC
CASRLRGETQYF
>TRBJ2-5|.|TRBV5-4|.
TGTGCCAGCAGCACAGACAGACAAGAGACCCAGTACTTC
CASSTDRQETQYF
>TRBJ2-2|once|TRBV6-4|.
TGTGCCAGCAGTGCCGGGGTTTGGACCGGGGAGCTGTTTTTT
CASSAGVWTGELFF
>TRBJ1-2|.|TRBV5-1|TRBD1
TGCGCCAGCAGCTGGGGGACAGGGGGCGGCTACACCTTC
CASSWGTGGGYTF
>TRBJ1-1|few|TRBV28|TRBD1
TGTGCCAGCAGGACAGGGGGTGAGAACACTGAAGCTTTCTTT
CASRTGGENTEAFF
>TRBJ2-5|once|TRBV6-5|.
TGTGCCAGCAGTTACTCACTAAGGGGTCAGGGGACCCAGTACTTC
CASSYSLRGQGTQYF
>TRBJ2-3|.|TRBV4-1|TRBD2
TGCGCCAGCAGCCAAGATCGTGTCGCGGGAGGGTGGATTTATACGCAGTATTTT
CASSQDRVAGGWIYTQYF
>TRBJ1-1|.|TRBV12-5|.
TGTGCTAGTGGTTTAGGGCGCGAAGCTTTCTTT
CASGLGREAFF
>TRBJ2-7|.|TRBV14|TRBD2
TGTGCCAGCAGCCCTCACCTGACTAGCGAGCCCGGGGGGGAGCAGTACTTC
CASSPHLTSEPGGEQYF
>TRBJ1-5|.|TRBV28|.
TGTGCCAGCAGTTTTCTTCGTGGCAATCAGCCCCAGCATTTT
CASSFLRGNQPQHF
>TRBJ2-5|few|TRBV5-6|TRBD2
TGTGCCAGCAGCTTTACTGTAGCGGGCAGAGAGACCCAGTACTTC
CASSFTVAGRETQYF
>TRBJ2-7|.|TRBV5-1|TRBD2
TGCGCCAGCAGCCTGACTAGCGCGGGGGCCTACGAGCAGTACTTC
CASSLTSAGAYEQYF
>TRBJ2-1|many|TRBV20-1|.
TGCAGTGCTCTTTACAATGAGCAGTTCTTC
CSALYNEQFF
>TRBJ1-2|many|TRBV2|.
TGTGCCAGCAGAAACGAACAGGGAAGTGGCTACACCTTC
CASRNEQGSGYTF
>TRBJ2-1|.|TRBV19|.
TGTGCCAGTAGTACGGAGGGATTCAATGAGCAGTTCTTC
CASSTEGFNEQFF
>TRBJ1-1|many|TRBV28|.
TGTGCCAGCAGTGAGGGGGGGATGGGCACTGAAGCTTTCTTT
CASSEGGMGTEAFF
>TRBJ2-1|once|TRBV9|.
TGTGCCAGCAGCGAGTCCCTTTCTAGCGTTGAGCAGTTCTTC
CASSESLSSVEQFF
>TRBJ2-1|many|TRBV2|.
TGTGCCAGCAGGGGGTTAGCCCACAATGAGCAGTTCTTC
CASRGLAHNEQFF
>TRBJ2-1|.|TRBV10-3|.
TGTGCCACACTGCCCCAACCGGGACTCCCGTCCAATGAGCAGTTCTTC
CATLPQPGLPSNEQFF
>TRBJ2-3|.|TRBV6-6|.
TGTGCCAGCAGCCGGGACTCAACAGATACGCAGTATTTT
CASSRDSTDTQYF
>TRBJ2-3|once|TRBV7-3|TRBD1
TGTGCCAGCAGCTACGCAGGGGGCGCAGATACGCAGTATTTT
CASSYAGGADTQYF
>TRBJ2-3|once|TRBV7-3|TRBD2
TGTGCCAGCAGCTTAATCCCTAGCGGGAGGGCCGGAGATACGCAGTATTTT
CASSLIPSGRAGDTQYF
>TRBJ1-2|.|TRBV29-1|.
TGCAGCGTTGTCGCACAGGAGAAAAACTATGGCTACACCTTC
CSVVAQEKNYGYTF
>TRBJ1-5|.|TRBV5-1|.
TGCGCCAGCAGCCCTCAGGGCTTAAGCAATCAGCCCCAGCATTTT
CASSPQGLSNQPQHF
>TRBJ2-1|.|TRBV27|.
TGTGCCAGCAGTTTATTACAAGGGCGGAATGAGCAGTTCTTC
CASSLLQGRNEQFF
>TRBJ2-7|.|TRBV2|.
TGTGCCACCAGGAAAGATGGGGACAACTCCTACGAGCAGTACTTC
CATRKDGDNSYEQYF